This is a list of T cell receptor beta chains from one sample in a study of blood T cells in healthy people across ages. MiXCR, applied by TCRdb to the 5' RACE reads, yields one record per CDR3 protein. Of around 1,500,000 distinct CDR3 sequences listed, approximately 30% were seen once; the top ten hold more than 6%. The sample was blood. These receptors originate from a woman aged 30 to 39 in good health. The CDR3 runs from the conserved cysteine through the conserved F or W.

J,V,CDR3
TRBJ2-1,TRBV20-1,CSARSSGGAGEQFF
TRBJ1-3,TRBV7-3,CAGSPPGGNTIYF
TRBJ2-5,TRBV9,CTSSVVSSAQEETQYF
TRBJ2-1,TRBV4-3,CASSQIRGGQPNEQFF
TRBJ1-2,TRBV24-1,CATSDSGVDGYTF
TRBJ2-7,TRBV18,CASSPSGGDSYEQYF
TRBJ1-4,TRBV20-1,CSAQDAMNEKLFF
TRBJ2-5,TRBV11-2,CASSFTRRAQETQYF
TRBJ2-5,TRBV6-5,CASSVLGLAEETQYF
TRBJ1-2,TRBV6-5,CATGQGPNYGYTF
TRBJ2-4,TRBV20-1,CSARDQGHLAKNIQYF
TRBJ1-1,TRBV10-3,CAISELRQTEAFF
TRBJ2-2,TRBV5-1,CASSLAGGQAAGAGELFF
TRBJ1-4,TRBV7-2,CASSDYGAGEKLFF
TRBJ1-5,TRBV6-5,CATTRTVGQPQHF
TRBJ2-3,TRBV7-3,CASSLGTSGTLTDTQYF
TRBJ2-3,TRBV20-1,CNASLGGLNTDTQYF
TRBJ1-1,TRBV12-3/TRBV12-4,CASSFGNMNTEAFF
TRBJ1-5,TRBV20-1,CSASGPGPLGQPQHF
TRBJ2-7,TRBV11-2,CASSSIPGSSYEQYF
TRBJ1-5,TRBV3-1,CASSWGGNGNQPQHF
TRBJ2-7,TRBV9,CASSVAAGPSYEQYF
TRBJ2-7,TRBV7-2,CASSPSPGLMGGEQYF
TRBJ2-4,TRBV11-3,CASSTIGEGNIQYF
TRBJ1-2,TRBV5-1,CASNRDPGGHGYTF
TRBJ2-1,TRBV5-1,CASSLDGGAYSYNEQFF
TRBJ2-1,TRBV19,CASSMGSAGDLDEQFF
TRBJ2-1,TRBV29-1,CSGGVGLASYNEQFF
TRBJ2-7,TRBV2,CASSDRGVYEQYF
TRBJ1-4,TRBV6-5,CASAPGTRNEKLFF
TRBJ1-2,TRBV25-1,CASSDPGTPYDGYTF
TRBJ2-1,TRBV7-2,CASRATSGRGEQFF
TRBJ2-1,TRBV12-3/TRBV12-4,CASSPSGTSGYNEQFF
TRBJ2-1,TRBV9,CACSVADYEQFF
TRBJ2-1,TRBV2,CASRGTGTPPYNEQFF
TRBJ2-1,TRBV6-2/TRBV6-3,CASSYVGNEQFF
TRBJ1-1,TRBV5-1,CASSYRGMNTEAFF
TRBJ2-4,TRBV24-1,CATSGQGKSKNIQYF
TRBJ2-4,TRBV6-5,CASNRREAKNIQYF
TRBJ1-1,TRBV6-1,CASRPIGTGNTEAFF
TRBJ1-1,TRBV4-1,CASSQDVGAVSTEAFF
TRBJ1-2,TRBV20-1,CSAAPGQGMWGGYTF
TRBJ2-1,TRBV12-3/TRBV12-4,CTSSWGYSYNEQFF
TRBJ2-7,TRBV12-3/TRBV12-4,CASSFSRVDNEQYF
NA,TRBV12-3/TRBV12-4,CASSQTGNGETQYF
TRBJ1-1,TRBV4-1,CASSRDRGQAFF
TRBJ2-7,TRBV10-1,CASSTTGSPGEQYF
TRBJ2-3,TRBV12-3/TRBV12-4,CASSLGQGSADTQYF
TRBJ2-4,TRBV18,CASSPQGSSSLGQYF
TRBJ2-1,TRBV30,CAWRVRGGYNEQFF
TRBJ1-6,TRBV20-1,CSAYTGPRANSPLHF
TRBJ2-7,TRBV12-3/TRBV12-4,CASRPGTSGLYEQYF
TRBJ2-2,TRBV12-3/TRBV12-4,CASNRGGFGELFF
TRBJ2-7,TRBV5-1,CASSSRGLTYEQYF
TRBJ2-1,TRBV7-9,CASSGVSEQFF